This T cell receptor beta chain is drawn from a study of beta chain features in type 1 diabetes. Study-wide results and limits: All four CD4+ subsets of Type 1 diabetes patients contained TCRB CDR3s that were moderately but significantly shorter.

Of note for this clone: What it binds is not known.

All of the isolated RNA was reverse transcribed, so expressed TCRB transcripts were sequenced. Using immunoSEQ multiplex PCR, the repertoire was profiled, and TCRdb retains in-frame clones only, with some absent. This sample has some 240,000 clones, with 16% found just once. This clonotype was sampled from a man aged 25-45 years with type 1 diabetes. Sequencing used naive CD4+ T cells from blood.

CDR3 loop: CSASPYGYTF. The CDR3 region has the DNA TGCAGTGCTAGCCCCTATGGCTACACCTTC. The chain combines TRBV20-1 with TRBJ1-2; D call uncertain. This CDR3 contains 10 residues. Per the germline V gene, CDR1 is DFQATT and CDR2 is SNEGSKA (reference sequence). The V end was cut by 3 bases, the J end by 4 bases, with 3 bases between.